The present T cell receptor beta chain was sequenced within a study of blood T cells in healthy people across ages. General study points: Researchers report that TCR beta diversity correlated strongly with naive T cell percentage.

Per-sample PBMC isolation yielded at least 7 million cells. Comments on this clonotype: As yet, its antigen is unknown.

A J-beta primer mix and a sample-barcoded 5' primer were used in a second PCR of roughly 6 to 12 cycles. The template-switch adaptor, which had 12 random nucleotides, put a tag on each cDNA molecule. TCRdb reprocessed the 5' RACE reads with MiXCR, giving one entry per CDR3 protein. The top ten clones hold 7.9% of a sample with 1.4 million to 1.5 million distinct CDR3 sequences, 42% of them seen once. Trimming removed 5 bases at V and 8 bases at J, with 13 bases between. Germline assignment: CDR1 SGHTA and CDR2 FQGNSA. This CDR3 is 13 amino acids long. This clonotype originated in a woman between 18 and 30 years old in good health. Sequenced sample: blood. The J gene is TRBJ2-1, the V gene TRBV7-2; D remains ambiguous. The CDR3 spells CASSVYATDEQFF. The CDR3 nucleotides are TGTGCCAGCAGCGTATATGCCACCGATGAGCAGTTCTTC.